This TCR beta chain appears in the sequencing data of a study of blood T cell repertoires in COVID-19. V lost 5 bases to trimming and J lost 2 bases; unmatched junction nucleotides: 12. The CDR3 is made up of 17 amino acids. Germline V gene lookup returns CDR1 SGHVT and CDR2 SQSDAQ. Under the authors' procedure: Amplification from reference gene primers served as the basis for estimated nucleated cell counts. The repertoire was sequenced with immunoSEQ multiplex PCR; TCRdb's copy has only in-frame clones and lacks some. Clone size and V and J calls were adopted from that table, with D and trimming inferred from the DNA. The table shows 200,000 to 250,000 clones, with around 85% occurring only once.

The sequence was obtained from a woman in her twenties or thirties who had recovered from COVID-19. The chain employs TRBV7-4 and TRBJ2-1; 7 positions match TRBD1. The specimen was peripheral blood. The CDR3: CASSAVCRQGTYNEQFF. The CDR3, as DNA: TGTGCCAGCAGCGCAGTGTGTCGACAGGGCACCTACAATGAGCAGTTCTTC.